These 9 T cell receptor beta chains came from one sample sequenced in a study of OX40 agonist ivuxolimab in advanced cancers. Produced via immunoSEQ multiplex PCR; TCRdb's table is partial and in-frame only. The repertoire holds about 18,000 clones, with more than 60% as singletons. The material was CD4+ or CD8+ T cells sorted from blood, obtained in a trial of the OX40 agonist ivuxolimab. Source of these receptors: an adult with an advanced solid tumor such as melanoma, head and neck, liver or kidney cancer.

This clone occurred a few times. The J gene is TRBJ2-7, the V gene TRBV9; the match to TRBD2 covers 13 bases. V shed 4 bases, J shed 5 bases, and the junction held 3 bases outside the gene matches. The germline V gene has CDR1 SGDLS and CDR2 YYNGEE. CDR3 length: 14 residues. The CDR3: CASSPGTSGNEQYF. The CDR3 DNA reads TGTGCCAGCAGCCCGGGGACTAGCGGGAACGAGCAGTACTTC. Combining the CDR3 with reference TRBV9 and TRBJ2-7 gives the whole variable domain DSGVTQTPKHLITATGQRVTLRCSPRSGDLSVYWYQQSLDQGLQFLIQYYNGEERAKGNILERFSAQQFPDLHSELNLSSLELGDSALYFCASSPGTSGNEQYFGPGTRLTVT.

This clone was detected only a few times. The V and J genes are TRBV28 and TRBJ1-5; perhaps TRBD1 as D (6 bases). The CDR3 has 15 residues. The V gene lost 7 bases and the J gene lost 2 bases, with 15 bases spanning the gap. Germline V gene data show CDR1 as MDHEN and CDR2 as SYDVKM. The CDR3 DNA is TGTGCCAGCATCAAGGGGGGGGCGGGCAATCAGCCCCAGCATTTT. This translates into CASIKGGAGNQPQHF.

The V gene is TRBV19, the J gene TRBJ1-5; 8 positions match TRBD1. The J segment lost 2 bases and the V segment lost 1 base, leaving 1 base of the junction unmatched. Germline assignment: CDR1 LNHDA and CDR2 SQIVND (reference sequence). This CDR3 is 15 amino acids long. The chain's CDR3 is CASSIVDRGNQPQHF. The CDR3 DNA sequence: TGTGCCAGTAGTATAGTGGACAGGGGCAATCAGCCCCAGCATTTT.

By share of the sample, this clone is medium-sized. The genes are TRBV9 and TRBJ2-1, with TRBD2 matching over 10 bases. Germline CDR1 and CDR2: SGDLS and YYNGEE. J lost 9 bases, V lost 3 bases, and 6 bases had no gene match. The CDR3 is made up of 14 amino acids. CDR3 amino acids: CASSAPQREGEQFF. The CDR3 DNA is TGTGCCAGCAGCGCCCCCCAGCGGGAGGGTGAGCAGTTCTTC.

This chain connects TRBV28 to TRBJ1-6; D uncertain. Trimming shortened V by 2 bases and J by 0 bases, and 8 bases separated the two germline ends. This CDR3 is 16 amino acids long. Germline CDR1 reads MDHEN; CDR2 reads SYDVKM. CDR3 coding DNA: TGTGCCAGCAGTTTACCCCGGAGCTCCTATAATTCACCCCTCCACTTT. As protein: CASSLPRSSYNSPLHF.

The V call is TRBV7-9, the J call TRBJ2-2, with D possibly being TRBD2 (5 bases). Germline lookup yields CDR1 SEHNR and CDR2 FQNEAQ (reference sequence). Trimming removed 8 bases from V and 5 bases from J, with 15 bases in between. The CDR3 sequence is 14 residues long. The CDR3 DNA reads TGTGCCAGCCCGACGGGATTTGAAACCGGGGAGCTGTTTTTT. Its protein product is CASPTGFETGELFF.

This clone was counted only a few times. The chain recombines TRBV4-1 with TRBJ2-5; TRBD1 aligns across 7 bases. With 5 bases clipped from V and 9 bases from J, the junction kept 3 bases outside the gene matches. The germline V gene encodes CDR1 MGHRA and CDR2 YSYEKL. This CDR3 has 11 residues. The CDR3 region is CASSGQGAQYF. In DNA, the CDR3 is TGCGCCAGCAGCGGCCAGGGGGCCCAGTACTTC.

The chain has TRBV27 and TRBJ2-1, with D possibly being TRBD2 (6 bases). This CDR3 is built from 15 residues. V was trimmed by 2 bases and J by 2 bases, leaving 10 bases between them. The V gene's germline CDR1 is MNHEY and CDR2 SMNVEV (reference sequence). The CDR3 spells CASSLRRDPYNEQFF. The CDR3, as DNA: TGTGCCAGCAGTTTAAGGCGGGACCCCTACAATGAGCAGTTCTTC.

This chain links TRBV10-3 with TRBJ2-7; the D gene is possibly TRBD2 (6 bases). This CDR3 has 12 amino acids. V lost 2 bases and J lost 4, with 6 bases in between. CDR1 and CDR2 (germline): ENHRY, SYGVKD. CDR3 nucleotide sequence: TGTGCCATCAGTGAGGGAGGGTACGAGCAGTACTTC. Its translation is CAISEGGYEQYF.